These 19 T cell receptor beta chains share one sample of origin, sequenced in a study of cytomegalovirus exposure and HLA in healthy donors. This PCR relied on a set of 60 Vbeta primers and 13 Jbeta primers. Profiled with immunoSEQ multiplex PCR; TCRdb holds only in-frame clones, not every one. The sample holds over 200,000 clones, 77% seen once. The specimen sequenced was PBMCs. All receptors derive from a woman in her fifties or sixties in good health and CMV-seropositive.

This rearrangement joins TRBV6-5 to TRBJ2-1; no reliable D call. Trimming took 8 bases from V and 5 from J, leaving 7 bases between them. This CDR3 contains 11 residues. Germline V lookup: CDR1 MNHEY, CDR2 SVGAGI. The CDR3 sequence is CASRQNNEQFF. The DNA of the CDR3 is TGTGCCAGCCGCCAGAACAATGAGCAGTTCTTC.

This clone was detected a few times. The J gene is TRBJ2-1, the V gene TRBV9, with TRBD2 matching 10 bases. The CDR3 is 15 residues long. After removal of 3 bases from V and 2 bases from J, the junction contained 2 bases not matched to a gene. Germline CDR1 reads SGDLS; CDR2 reads YYNGEE. Here the CDR3 reads CASSESGGAYNEQFF. The CDR3 DNA reads TGTGCCAGCAGCGAGAGCGGGGGGGCCTACAATGAGCAGTTCTTC.

This clone occurred a few times. The gene calls are TRBV27 and TRBJ2-2; 7 bases map to TRBD2. Germline V gene sequence: CDR1 MNHEY, CDR2 SMNVEV (reference sequence). The J segment lost 5 bases and the V segment lost 1 base, leaving 16 bases of the junction unmatched. The CDR3 length is 19 residues. CDR3 amino acids: CASSLFDPGVGGVTGELFF. CDR3 coding DNA: TGTGCCAGCAGTTTATTTGATCCAGGAGTGGGGGGGGTAACCGGGGAGCTGTTTTTT.

V usage is TRBV4-1 and J usage is TRBJ2-2, with TRBD1 identical over 8 bases. V lost 1 base and J lost 4; bases outside the gene matches: 8. CDR1 and CDR2 from the germline V gene are MGHRA and YSYEKL. The CDR3 has 17 amino acids. This chain's CDR3 is CASSQVGQGRGTGELFF. The CDR3 DNA sequence: TGCGCCAGCAGCCAAGTTGGACAGGGACGTGGCACCGGGGAGCTGTTTTTT.

The chain recombines TRBV10-3 with TRBJ2-5; the D gene is possibly TRBD2 (7 bases). Trimming pared 4 bases from V and 2 bases from J, leaving 14 bases between. The CDR3 is 15 amino acids. The V gene's germline CDR1 is ENHRY and CDR2 SYGVKD. DNA for the CDR3: TGTGCCATCAGTGGCCTGGCGGGGGCGCAAGAGACCCAGTACTTC. This encodes CAISGLAGAQETQYF.

The chain recombines TRBV5-6 with TRBJ2-1; 15 bases agree with TRBD2. Germline trimming cut 6 bases from V and 7 bases from J; bases unmatched to any gene: 5. The CDR3 has 15 amino acids. Germline-derived CDR1 and CDR2 are SGHDT and YYEEEE. The CDR3 nucleotides are TGTGCCAGCATGACCGGGACTAGCGGGAGGAATGAGCAGTTCTTC. Encoded protein: CASMTGTSGRNEQFF.

V gene TRBV14 combines with J gene TRBJ2-1, with a tentative D call TRBD1 (6 bases). Trimming removed 2 bases at V and 7 bases at J, with 12 bases between. Germline lookup yields CDR1 SGHDN and CDR2 FVKESK. The CDR3 runs to 14 residues. CDR3 bases: TGTGCCAGCAGCCAATGGATTGGGACAAATGAGCAGTTCTTC. This gives the protein CASSQWIGTNEQFF.

V gene TRBV11-2 combines with J gene TRBJ2-7, with TRBD2 matching 11 bases. CDR1 and CDR2 (germline): SGHAT, FQNNGV. Losses at the gene ends were 1 base for V and 3 bases for J; bases not matched to a gene: 5. The CDR3 has 16 residues. The CDR3 here is CASSLGSLAGVYEQYF. CDR3 bases: TGTGCCAGCAGCTTAGGGTCACTAGCGGGGGTCTACGAGCAGTACTTC.

The chain combines TRBV9 with TRBJ2-1, with 9 bases that match TRBD1. Germline V gene data show CDR1 as SGDLS and CDR2 as YYNGEE. Trimming cost V 3 bases and J 5 bases; bases outside gene matches: 6. The CDR3 totals 15 residues. CDR3 residues: CASSGRDRVHNEQFF. The CDR3 nucleotides read TGTGCCAGCAGCGGCCGGGACAGGGTCCACAATGAGCAGTTCTTC.

This clone appeared a single time. V usage is TRBV30 and J usage is TRBJ1-2; D gene unclear. Germline CDR1 is GTSNPN and CDR2 is SVGIG (reference sequence). CDR3 length equals 11 residues. The V end lost 0 bases, the J end lost 8 bases, and 7 bases lay between the germline ends. CDR3 nucleotides: TGTGCCTGGAGTGTCAAGAGGGGCTACACCTTC. Translation gives CAWSVKRGYTF. Using reference TRBV30 and TRBJ1-2 for the parts outside the CDR3, the full variable domain is SQTIHQWPATLVQPVGSPLSLECTVEGTSNPNLYWYRQAAGRGLQLLFYSVGIGQISSEVPQNLSASRPQDRQFILSSKKLLLSDSGFYLCAWSVKRGYTFGSGTRLTVV.

This clone was seen a single time. V is TRBV20-1 and J is TRBJ2-5; D may be TRBD2 (7 bases). The CDR3 has 11 residues. Per the germline V gene, CDR1 is DFQATT and CDR2 is SNEGSKA (reference sequence). The CDR3 DNA is TGCAGATCGGGGGGCCGGGAGACCCAGTACTTC. It yields the protein CRSGGRETQYF.

The rearrangement links TRBV30 to TRBJ1-2; tentative D call: TRBD1 (5 bases). The CDR3 extends over 14 amino acids. V was trimmed by 0 bases and J by 4 bases, leaving 12 bases between them. The V gene's germline CDR1 is GTSNPN and CDR2 SVGIG (reference sequence). CDR3 region: CAWSVQAGRYGYTF. CDR3 sequence (DNA): TGTGCCTGGAGTGTTCAGGCAGGGCGCTATGGCTACACCTTC.

This rearrangement joins TRBV18 to TRBJ1-3, with unresolved D. This CDR3 is 13 amino acids long. The V gene lost 1 base and the J gene lost 10 bases, with 11 bases spanning the gap. Germline assignment: CDR1 KGHSH and CDR2 LQKENI. The CDR3 is CASSPHSRETIYF. As DNA, the CDR3 is TGTGCCAGCTCACCACATAGCCGGGAGACCATATATTTT.

The gene calls are TRBV2 and TRBJ2-1; tentatively, D is TRBD2 (5 bases). Germline V CDR1 and CDR2: SNHLY, FYNNEI. This CDR3 is built from 13 residues. Trimming stripped 6 bases from V and 2 bases from J, with 8 bases between. The CDR3 region is CASRPGAYNEQFF. For the CDR3, the DNA is TGTGCCAGCAGGCCCGGGGCCTACAATGAGCAGTTCTTC.

J is TRBJ2-7 and V is TRBV10-2; tentative D call: TRBD2 (7 bases). There are 13 residues in the CDR3. Trimming stripped 7 bases from V and 5 bases from J, with 15 bases between. The V gene's germline CDR1 is WSHSY and CDR2 SAAADI. CDR3 in amino acids: CASISRGGNEQYF. The CDR3 DNA sequence: TGCGCCAGCATTTCCAGGGGAGGGAACGAGCAGTACTTC.

This sequence joins TRBV30 and TRBJ2-7; 7 nucleotides align to TRBD1. The CDR3 totals 15 residues. V gave up 2 bases and J gave up 7 bases; unmatched junction bases: 14. Germline CDR1 is GTSNPN and CDR2 is SVGIG (reference sequence). The CDR3 sequence: CAWSPPDRTGEEQYF. The CDR3 nucleotides read TGTGCCTGGAGTCCACCCGACCGCACAGGGGAAGAGCAGTACTTC.

This clone has more than one count but fewer than ten. The chain uses TRBV5-1 and TRBJ1-2; D unresolved. Deletions cut 0 bases from V and 3 bases from J, with 12 bases between. The length of the CDR3 is 15 residues. The germline CDR1 and CDR2 sequences are SGHRS and YFSETQ. The CDR3 nucleotides read TGCGCCAGCAGCTTGGGCGAGGGCTCGTACTATGGCTACACCTTC. This encodes CASSLGEGSYYGYTF.

CDR3 sequence: CASSYYNRGGYGYTF. CDR3 coding DNA: TGTGCCAGCAGTTACTATAACAGGGGAGGCTATGGCTACACCTTC. The chain uses TRBV6-5 and TRBJ1-2; TRBD1 matches at 7 bases. Per germline, CDR1 MNHEY and CDR2 SVGAGI. Germline trimming cut 1 base from V and 4 bases from J; bases unmatched to any gene: 6. This CDR3 is 15 amino acids long.

The table lists this clone with a few counts. The chain employs TRBV15 and TRBJ1-5; tentative D call: TRBD1 (5 bases). The CDR3 is 15 residues long. Between the trimmed V and J ends, which lost 3 bases and 1 base, there was a span of 10 bases. Germline assignment: CDR1 LNHNV and CDR2 YYDKDF (reference sequence). This CDR3 reads CATSRGRASNQPQHF. DNA for the CDR3: TGTGCCACCAGCAGGGGCAGGGCGAGCAATCAGCCCCAGCATTTT.